Shown below are 26 T cell receptor beta chains from a single sample sequenced in a study of human T cells and chemical hapten exposure. Each CDR3 protein gets one entry after TCRdb re-called the RACE reads with MiXCR. Of tens of thousands of distinct CDR3 sequences listed, around 9.6% are singletons. Time point denoted: pre-sensitization, week 0. As for treatment: therapeutic diphenylcyclopropenone sensitization with weekly scalp DPC. Material: whole blood, obtained in connection with sensitization to the hapten diphenylcyclopropenone (DPC). These receptors were collected from a woman aged 35 to 49 with alopecia areata. Some clones in this sample may be carry-over from other donors' samples.

Only a few counts were recorded for this clonotype. The gene calls are TRBV6-2 or TRBV6-3 and TRBJ2-4; D is unclear. The CDR3 spans 14 residues. The V gene lost 6 bases and the J gene lost 9 bases, with 18 bases spanning the gap. Germline CDR1 reads MNHEY; CDR2 reads SVGEGT. Written as DNA, the CDR3 is TGTGCCAGCAGCCACAACTTGGAGTCGGCCATTCAGTACTTC. It encodes CASSHNLESAIQYF.

This chain uses TRBV11-3 with TRBJ2-7; no firm D call. Trimming took off 5 bases at V and 2 bases at J, with 13 bases between the two ends. Per germline, CDR1 SGHNT and CDR2 YENEEA. The CDR3 is 14 amino acids. CDR3 protein: CASSDPRSTYEQYF. CDR3 bases: TGTGCCAGCAGCGACCCCCGGTCTACCTACGAGCAGTACTTC.

The rearrangement links TRBV4-3 to TRBJ2-7; the D is unclear. CDR1 is LGHNA, CDR2 YSLEER, per germline. V shed 4 bases and J shed 5 bases, with 18 bases lying between them. The CDR3 has 15 residues. Here the CDR3 DNA reads TGCGCCAGCAGCCCCGACGGAAGACCCCCTCACGAGCAGTACTTC. Amino acids: CASSPDGRPPHEQYF.

V is TRBV2 and J is TRBJ2-7; 7 nucleotides align to TRBD2. Looked up from germline, CDR1 is SNHLY and CDR2 is FYNNEI. Trimming cost V 3 bases and J 5 bases; bases outside gene matches: 10. The CDR3 is 15 amino acids. CDR3 in amino acids: CASSEARRGNHEQYF. In DNA, the CDR3 is TGTGCCAGCAGTGAGGCCCGGCGGGGGAACCACGAGCAGTACTTC.

The CDR3 sequence: CATPPKTGFQETQYF. CDR3 nucleotides: TGTGCCACTCCACCCAAAACAGGCTTCCAAGAGACCCAGTACTTC. The chain is built from TRBV6-5 and TRBJ2-5; maybe TRBD1 (5 bases). CDR1 is MNHEY, CDR2 SVGAGI, per germline. The CDR3 sequence is 15 residues long. Trimming removed 10 bases at V and 1 base at J, with 19 bases between.

This clonotype was detected many times. The chain is built from TRBV7-3 and TRBJ2-1; the match to TRBD2 covers 10 bases. Per the germline V gene, CDR1 is SGHTA and CDR2 is FQGTGA. V lost 5 bases and J lost 8; bases outside the gene matches: 6. The CDR3 length is 14 residues. The CDR3 is CASSPSGGGDEQFF. The CDR3 DNA follows: TGTGCCAGCAGCCCTAGCGGGGGAGGGGATGAGCAGTTCTTC.

About this clonotype: A read error may explain this, as a much larger clone is one base away. The V and J genes are TRBV12-3 or TRBV12-4 and TRBJ1-3; D gene uncertain. CDR3 length: 15 amino acids. For the CDR3, the DNA is TGTGCCAGCAGTTTTGTAATTGGGAGTGGAAACACCACATATTTT. It codes for CASSFVIGSGNTTYF.

The J gene is TRBJ1-6, the V gene TRBV7-9; 8 nucleotides align to TRBD1. Losses at the gene ends were 5 bases for V and 4 bases for J; bases not matched to a gene: 19. The CDR3 runs to 20 residues. Germline CDR1 and CDR2: SEHNR and FQNEAQ (reference sequence). The CDR3 coding sequence is TGTGCCAGCAGCCGAGAGAAGCGGGACAGGTCCCCCCGATATAATTCACCCCTCCACTTT. Protein product: CASSREKRDRSPRYNSPLHF.

Only a few counts were recorded for this clonotype. The chain is built from TRBV7-2 and TRBJ2-7; TRBD1 matches at 9 bases. CDR1 and CDR2 from the germline V gene are SGHTA and FQGNSA. The length of the CDR3 is 15 residues. Losses at the gene ends were 1 base for V and 5 bases for J; bases not matched to a gene: 6. Here the CDR3 DNA reads TGTGCCAGCAGCTTAGAGGGACAGGGAATCCACGAGCAGTACTTC. Translation gives CASSLEGQGIHEQYF.

The rearrangement links TRBV5-1 to TRBJ1-1, with 8 bases identical to TRBD1. Unmatched junction bases numbered 5, after V lost 3 bases and J lost 4 bases. Germline CDR1 is SGHRS and CDR2 is YFSETQ. This CDR3 is 14 amino acids long. The CDR3 protein is CASSYRQGTTEAFF. CDR3 bases: TGCGCCAGCAGCTACCGACAGGGGACCACTGAAGCTTTCTTT.

This clonotype showed up many times. This chain uses TRBV7-2 with TRBJ2-3; D is perhaps TRBD2 (7 bases). CDR1 is SGHTA and CDR2 is FQGNSA in the germline V gene. This CDR3 is 16 amino acids long. V lost 8 bases and J lost 3, with 21 bases in between. This chain's CDR3 is CASGGGDGRRTDTQYF. The CDR3 DNA reads as TGTGCCAGCGGGGGGGGCGACGGAAGGAGGACAGATACGCAGTATTTT.

The chain links TRBV7-6 to TRBJ1-6, with a possible D match to TRBD1 (6 bases). The CDR3 covers 18 residues. V gave up 2 bases and J gave up 6 bases, with 20 bases separating them. Germline CDR1 reads SGHVS; CDR2 reads FNYEAQ. The CDR3 DNA sequence: TGTGCCAGCAGCTTACAAGGGGGGCCTCCCAGGGTTAATTCACCCCTCCACTTT. It translates to CASSLQGGPPRVNSPLHF.

This clonotype was seen only a few times. The rearrangement uses TRBV6-2 or TRBV6-3 and TRBJ1-1, with D unresolved. Germline V gene lookup returns CDR1 MNHEY and CDR2 SVGEGT. The CDR3 loop spans 12 amino acids. Trimming stripped 7 bases from V and 10 bases from J, with 16 bases between. CDR3 coding DNA: TGTGCCAGCAACCACGTGGGGATAGGAGCTTTCTTT. It codes for CASNHVGIGAFF.

This clonotype was seen many times. This chain links TRBV6-6 with TRBJ1-5; 7 positions match TRBD1. In germline, CDR1 is MNHNY, CDR2 SVGAGI (reference sequence). This CDR3 has 14 residues. Losses at the gene ends were 0 bases for V and 5 bases for J; bases not matched to a gene: 1. Here the CDR3 reads CASSYSDRYQPQHF. CDR3 bases: TGTGCCAGCAGTTACTCGGACAGGTATCAGCCCCAGCATTTT.

This clonotype was counted ten times or more. The chain couples TRBV4-3 to TRBJ1-1; TRBD1 matches 9 bases. CDR1 and CDR2 (germline): LGHNA, YSLEER. The CDR3 consists of 14 residues. With 4 bases clipped from V and 6 bases from J, the junction kept 6 bases outside the gene matches. Here the CDR3 DNA reads TGCGCCAGCAGCCGCGGGACAGGGACTTCTGAAGCTTTCTTT. Its protein product is CASSRGTGTSEAFF.

This clonotype was counted at least ten times. This rearrangement joins TRBV12-3 or TRBV12-4 to TRBJ1-1, with TRBD1 identical over 9 bases. V lost 4 bases and J lost 10; bases outside the gene matches: 7. The CDR3 is made up of 13 amino acids. CDR3 nucleotides: TGTGCCAGCAGTTCCCGGGACAGGGTATCAGCTTTCTTT. Its protein is CASSSRDRVSAFF.

The sample holds a few counts of this clonotype. The gene calls are TRBV4-1 and TRBJ1-3; tentatively, D is TRBD1 (5 bases). This CDR3 has 16 residues. Per the germline V gene, CDR1 is MGHRA and CDR2 is YSYEKL. The V end was cut by 4 bases, the J end by 0 bases, with 13 bases between. The CDR3 DNA follows: TGCGCCAGCAGCCCCAGGGAGGGAATCTCTGGAAACACCATATATTTT. This gives the protein CASSPREGISGNTIYF.

The V call is TRBV18, the J call TRBJ1-5, with D tentatively TRBD1 (5 bases). This CDR3 comprises 14 residues. The germline V gene encodes CDR1 KGHSH and CDR2 LQKENI. V was shortened by 3 bases and J by 5 bases, with 11 bases between the two germline ends. In DNA, the CDR3 is TGTGCCAGCTCACCGCCCGGGGCGGATCAGCCCCAGCATTTT. Encoded protein: CASSPPGADQPQHF.

This clonotype has a handful of counts. V usage is TRBV7-2 and J usage is TRBJ2-1; the match to TRBD2 covers 13 bases. This CDR3 comprises 15 residues. The V gene's germline CDR1 is SGHTA and CDR2 FQGNSA. With 5 bases clipped from V and 9 bases from J, the junction kept 7 bases outside the gene matches. CDR3: CASSALAGGFGEQFF. The CDR3 region has the DNA TGTGCCAGCAGCGCACTAGCGGGGGGGTTTGGTGAGCAGTTCTTC.

This clonotype was observed at least ten times. The gene calls are TRBV29-1 and TRBJ2-3; 13 bases fit TRBD2. The ends lost 7 bases at V and 3 bases at J; junction bases unmatched: 7. The germline V gene has CDR1 SQVTM and CDR2 ANQGSEA. The CDR3 extends over 15 amino acids. In DNA form, the CDR3 reads TGCAGCGCCTCAAGGACTAGCGGGGGAACAGATACGCAGTATTTT. Amino acids: CSASRTSGGTDTQYF.

The J gene is TRBJ2-1, the V gene TRBV7-9; D might be TRBD1 (6 bases). CDR1 and CDR2 from the germline V gene are SEHNR and FQNEAQ (reference sequence). Trimming removed 3 bases from V and 5 bases from J, with 11 bases in between. The CDR3 is made up of 14 amino acids. The CDR3 loop is CASSFTTGDNEQFF. The DNA of the CDR3 is TGTGCCAGCAGCTTTACGACAGGAGACAATGAGCAGTTCTTC.

The genes are TRBV29-1 and TRBJ2-7; no definite D call. Trimming cost V 6 bases and J 4 bases, with 10 bases left between them. Germline loops: CDR1 SQVTM, CDR2 ANQGSEA. This CDR3 is built from 11 residues. CDR3 bases: TGCAGCGTCGGAGAGCAGTACGAGCAGTACTTC. This gives the protein CSVGEQYEQYF.

This clonotype was detected ten times or more. The chain links TRBV15 to TRBJ1-5; TRBD1 matches at 8 bases. The CDR3 covers 15 residues. J was trimmed by 7 bases and V by 1 base; bases with no gene match: 6. In germline, CDR1 is LNHNV, CDR2 YYDKDF (reference sequence). CDR3 DNA sequence: TGTGCCACCAGCAGAGGGACAGGGATGTGGCAGCCCCAGCATTTT. It specifies CATSRGTGMWQPQHF.

This clonotype was recorded at least ten times. This chain connects TRBV18 to TRBJ1-1; weak D call: TRBD1 (6 bases). The V gene's germline CDR1 is KGHSH and CDR2 LQKENI. Deletions cut 3 bases from V and 3 bases from J, with 17 bases between. This CDR3 has 16 amino acids. The CDR3 spells CASSPASGTTHTEAFF. The CDR3 DNA is TGTGCCAGCTCACCTGCCTCCGGGACAACTCACACTGAAGCTTTCTTT. The full variable domain, completed using reference TRBV18 and TRBJ1-1, is NAGVMQNPRHLVRRRGQEARLRCSPMKGHSHVYWYRQLPEEGLKFMVYLQKENIIDESGMPKERFSAEFPKEGPSILRIQQVVRGDSAAYFCASSPASGTTHTEAFFGQGTRLTVV.

This clonotype was detected ten times or more. This sequence joins TRBV6-2 or TRBV6-3 and TRBJ2-1; D is unclear. Germline CDR1 and CDR2: MNHEY and SVGEGT. The CDR3 is made up of 12 amino acids. The V and J ends lost 4 bases and 9 bases respectively, with 10 bases between them. DNA of the CDR3: TGTGCCAGCAGTTTACTTTGGGGTGAGCAGTTCTTC. Translating gives CASSLLWGEQFF.

This clonotype was counted only a few times. CDR3 region: CAITLAGGNEQFF. In DNA, the CDR3 is TGTGCCATCACACTAGCGGGTGGCAATGAGCAGTTCTTC. V gene TRBV10-3 combines with J gene TRBJ2-1; TRBD2 matches 9 bases. V shed 7 bases, J shed 6 bases, and the junction held 4 bases outside the gene matches. In germline, CDR1 is ENHRY, CDR2 SYGVKD. The CDR3 is 13 residues long.